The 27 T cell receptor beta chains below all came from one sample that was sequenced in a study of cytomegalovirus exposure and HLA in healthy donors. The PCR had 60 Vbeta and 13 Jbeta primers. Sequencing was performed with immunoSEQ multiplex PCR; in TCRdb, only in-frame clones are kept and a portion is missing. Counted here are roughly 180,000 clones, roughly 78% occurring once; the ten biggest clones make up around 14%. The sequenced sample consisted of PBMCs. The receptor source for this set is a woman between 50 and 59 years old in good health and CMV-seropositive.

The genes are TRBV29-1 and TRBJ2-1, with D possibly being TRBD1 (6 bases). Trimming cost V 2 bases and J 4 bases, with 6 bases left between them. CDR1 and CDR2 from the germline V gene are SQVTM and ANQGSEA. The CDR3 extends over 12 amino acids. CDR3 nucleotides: TGCAGCGTTGAACAGGGGTACAATGAGCAGTTCTTC. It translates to CSVEQGYNEQFF.

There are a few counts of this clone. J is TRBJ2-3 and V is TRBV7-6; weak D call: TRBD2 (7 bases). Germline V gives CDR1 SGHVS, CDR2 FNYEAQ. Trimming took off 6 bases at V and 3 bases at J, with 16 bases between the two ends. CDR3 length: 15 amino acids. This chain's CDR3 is CASSFGGGRTDTQYF. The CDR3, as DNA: TGTGCCAGCAGTTTTGGCGGGGGCAGGACAGATACGCAGTATTTT.

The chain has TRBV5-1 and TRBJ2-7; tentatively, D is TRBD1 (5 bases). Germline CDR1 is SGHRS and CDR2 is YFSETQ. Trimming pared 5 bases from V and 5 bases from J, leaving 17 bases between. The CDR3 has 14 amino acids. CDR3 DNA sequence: TGCGCCAGCAGTTTCCAGGGTCGAGGTGACGAGCAGTACTTC. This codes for CASSFQGRGDEQYF.

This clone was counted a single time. Here the CDR3 DNA reads TGTGCCAGCAGCTTAATTAGTACAGGCCCTGGGGCCAACGTCCTGACTTTC. Its protein is CASSLISTGPGANVLTF. This chain links TRBV7-3 with TRBJ2-6, with D possibly matching TRBD1 (5 bases). The CDR3 has 17 amino acids. Trimming stripped 1 base from V and 2 bases from J, with 12 bases between. Per germline, CDR1 SGHTA and CDR2 FQGTGA.

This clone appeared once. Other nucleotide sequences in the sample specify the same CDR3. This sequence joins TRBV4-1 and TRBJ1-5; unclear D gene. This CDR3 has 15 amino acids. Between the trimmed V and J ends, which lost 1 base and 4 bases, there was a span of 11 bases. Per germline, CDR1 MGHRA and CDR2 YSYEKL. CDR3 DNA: TGCGCCAGCAGCCAAGGTGGCCTCTCAAATCAGCCCCAGCATTTT. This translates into CASSQGGLSNQPQHF.

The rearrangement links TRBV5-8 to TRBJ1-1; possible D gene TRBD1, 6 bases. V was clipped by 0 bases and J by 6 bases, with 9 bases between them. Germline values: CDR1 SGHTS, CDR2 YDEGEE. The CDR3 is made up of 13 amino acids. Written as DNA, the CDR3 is TGTGCCAGCAGCTTGGGGGGGCTGTCTGAAGCTTTCTTT. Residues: CASSLGGLSEAFF.

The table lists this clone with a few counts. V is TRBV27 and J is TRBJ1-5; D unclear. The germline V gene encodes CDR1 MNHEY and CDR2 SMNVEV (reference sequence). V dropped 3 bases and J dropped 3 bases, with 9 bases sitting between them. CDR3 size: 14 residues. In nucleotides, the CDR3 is TGTGCCAGCAGTTTTTCGAGGGACAATCAGCCCCAGCATTTT. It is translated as CASSFSRDNQPQHF.

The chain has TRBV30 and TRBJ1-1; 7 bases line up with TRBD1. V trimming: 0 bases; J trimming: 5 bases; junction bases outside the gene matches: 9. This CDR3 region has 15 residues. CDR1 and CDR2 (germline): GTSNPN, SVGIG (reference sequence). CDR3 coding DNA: TGTGCCTGGAGTGTAACGAGGGGGCACCGGACTGAAGCTTTCTTT. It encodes CAWSVTRGHRTEAFF. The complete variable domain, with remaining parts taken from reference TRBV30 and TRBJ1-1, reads SQTIHQWPATLVQPVGSPLSLECTVEGTSNPNLYWYRQAAGRGLQLLFYSVGIGQISSEVPQNLSASRPQDRQFILSSKKLLLSDSGFYLCAWSVTRGHRTEAFFGQGTRLTVV.

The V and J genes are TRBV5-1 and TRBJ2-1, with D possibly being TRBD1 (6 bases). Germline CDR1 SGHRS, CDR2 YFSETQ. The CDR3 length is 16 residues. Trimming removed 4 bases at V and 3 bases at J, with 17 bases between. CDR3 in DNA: TGCGCCAGCAGCCAGGCCGCACAGGGTTACTACAATGAGCAGTTCTTC. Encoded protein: CASSQAAQGYYNEQFF. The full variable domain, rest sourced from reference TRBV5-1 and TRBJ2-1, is KAGVTQTPRYLIKTRGQQVTLSCSPISGHRSVSWYQQTPGQGLQFLFEYFSETQRNKGNFPGRFSGRQFSNSRSEMNVSTLELGDSALYLCASSQAAQGYYNEQFFGPGTRLTVL.

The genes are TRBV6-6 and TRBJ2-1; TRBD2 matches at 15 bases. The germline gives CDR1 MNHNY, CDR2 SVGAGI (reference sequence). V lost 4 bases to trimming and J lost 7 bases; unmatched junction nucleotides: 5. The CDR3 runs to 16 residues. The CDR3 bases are TGTGCCAGCAGTTTAGGACTAGCGGGGGGGCGGAATGAGCAGTTCTTC. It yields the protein CASSLGLAGGRNEQFF.

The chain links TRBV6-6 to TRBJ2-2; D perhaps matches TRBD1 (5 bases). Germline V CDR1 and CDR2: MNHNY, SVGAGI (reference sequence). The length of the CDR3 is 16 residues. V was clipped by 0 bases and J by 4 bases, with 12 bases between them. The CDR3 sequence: CASSYSSRGSTGELFF. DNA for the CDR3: TGTGCCAGCAGTTACTCGAGTAGGGGAAGCACCGGGGAGCTGTTTTTT.

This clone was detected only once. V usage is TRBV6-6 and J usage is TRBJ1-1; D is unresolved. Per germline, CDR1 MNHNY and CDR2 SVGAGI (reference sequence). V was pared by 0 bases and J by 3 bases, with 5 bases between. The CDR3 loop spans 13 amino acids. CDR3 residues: CASSYSFDTEAFF. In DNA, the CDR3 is TGTGCCAGCAGTTACTCGTTCGACACTGAAGCTTTCTTT.

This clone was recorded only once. In DNA, the CDR3 is TGTGCCACCCGCGAGCTAGGACAGGGGGCCCTCACAGATACGCAGTATTTT. Its protein is CATRELGQGALTDTQYF. This rearrangement joins TRBV15 to TRBJ2-3; TRBD1 agrees at 11 bases. The length of the CDR3 is 17 residues. Trimming at V came to 8 bases and at J to 2 bases, leaving 12 bases not matched to a gene. CDR1 is LNHNV, CDR2 YYDKDF, per germline (reference sequence).

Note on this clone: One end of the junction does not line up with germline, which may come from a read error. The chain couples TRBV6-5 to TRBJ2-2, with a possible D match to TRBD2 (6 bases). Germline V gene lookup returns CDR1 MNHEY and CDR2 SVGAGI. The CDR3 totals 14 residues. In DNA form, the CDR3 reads TGTGTCAGCAGTGTGACTAGTTCCACCGGGGAGCTGTTTTTT. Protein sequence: CVSSVTSSTGELFF.

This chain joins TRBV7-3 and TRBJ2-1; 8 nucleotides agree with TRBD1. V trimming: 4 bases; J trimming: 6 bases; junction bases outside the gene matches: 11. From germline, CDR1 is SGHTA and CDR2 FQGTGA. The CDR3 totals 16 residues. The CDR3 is CASSSKMDRARNEQFF. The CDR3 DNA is TGTGCCAGCAGCTCAAAAATGGACAGGGCACGCAATGAGCAGTTCTTC. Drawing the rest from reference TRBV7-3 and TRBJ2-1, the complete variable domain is GAGVSQTPSNKVTEKGKYVELRCDPISGHTALYWYRQSLGQGPEFLIYFQGTGAADDSGLPNDRFFAVRPEGSVSTLKIQRTERGDSAVYLCASSSKMDRARNEQFFGPGTRLTVL.

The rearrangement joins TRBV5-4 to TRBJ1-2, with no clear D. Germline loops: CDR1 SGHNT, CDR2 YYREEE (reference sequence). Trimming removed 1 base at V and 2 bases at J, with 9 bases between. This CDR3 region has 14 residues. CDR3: CASSLTAKNYGYTF. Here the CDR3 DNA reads TGTGCCAGCAGCTTGACAGCAAAGAACTATGGCTACACCTTC.

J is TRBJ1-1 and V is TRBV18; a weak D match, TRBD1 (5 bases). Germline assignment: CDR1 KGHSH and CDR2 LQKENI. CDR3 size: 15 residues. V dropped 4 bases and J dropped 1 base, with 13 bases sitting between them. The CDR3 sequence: CASSLPGGENTEAFF. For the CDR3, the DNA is TGTGCCAGCTCACTCCCGGGGGGGGAGAACACTGAAGCTTTCTTT.

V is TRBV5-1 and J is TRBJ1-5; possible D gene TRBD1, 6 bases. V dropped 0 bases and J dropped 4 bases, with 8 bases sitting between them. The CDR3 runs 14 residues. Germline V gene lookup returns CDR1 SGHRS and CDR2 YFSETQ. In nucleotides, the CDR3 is TGCGCCAGCAGCTTGGAACAGGGAAATCAGCCCCAGCATTTT. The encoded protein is CASSLEQGNQPQHF.

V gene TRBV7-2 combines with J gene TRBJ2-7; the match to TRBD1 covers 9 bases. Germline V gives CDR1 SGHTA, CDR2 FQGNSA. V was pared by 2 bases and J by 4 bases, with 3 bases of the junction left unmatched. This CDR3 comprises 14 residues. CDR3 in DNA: TGTGCCAGCAGCTTAACCGGGACAGGGTACGAGCAGTACTTC. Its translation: CASSLTGTGYEQYF.

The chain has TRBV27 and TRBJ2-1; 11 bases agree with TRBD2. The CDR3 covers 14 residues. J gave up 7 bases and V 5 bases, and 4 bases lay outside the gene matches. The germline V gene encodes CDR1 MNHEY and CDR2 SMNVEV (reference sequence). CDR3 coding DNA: TGTGCCAGCAGTCCCGTAGCGGGAGGGAATGAGCAGTTCTTC. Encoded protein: CASSPVAGGNEQFF.

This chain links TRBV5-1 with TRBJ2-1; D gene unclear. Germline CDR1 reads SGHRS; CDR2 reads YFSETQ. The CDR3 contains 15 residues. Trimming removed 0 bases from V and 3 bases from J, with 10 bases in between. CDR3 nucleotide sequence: TGCGCCAGCAGCTTGGGGGCTAATCACTACAATGAGCAGTTCTTC. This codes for CASSLGANHYNEQFF.

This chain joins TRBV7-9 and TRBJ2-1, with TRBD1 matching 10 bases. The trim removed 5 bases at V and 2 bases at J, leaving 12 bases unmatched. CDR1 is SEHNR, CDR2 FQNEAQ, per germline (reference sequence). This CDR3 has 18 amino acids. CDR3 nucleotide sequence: TGTGCCAGCAGCCTTACGACAGGGGGCCCAATCACCTACAATGAGCAGTTCTTC. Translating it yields CASSLTTGGPITYNEQFF.

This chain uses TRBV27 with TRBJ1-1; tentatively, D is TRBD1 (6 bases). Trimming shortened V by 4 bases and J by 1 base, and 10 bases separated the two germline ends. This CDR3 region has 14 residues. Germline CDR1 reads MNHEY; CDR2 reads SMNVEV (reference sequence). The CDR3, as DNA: TGTGCCAGCAGTTCTGGCAGGGGGAACACTGAAGCTTTCTTT. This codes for CASSSGRGNTEAFF.

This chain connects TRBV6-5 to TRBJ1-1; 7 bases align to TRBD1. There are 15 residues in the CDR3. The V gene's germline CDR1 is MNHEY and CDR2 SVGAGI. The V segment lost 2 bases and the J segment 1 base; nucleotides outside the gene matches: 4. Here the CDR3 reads CASSYDTGANTEAFF. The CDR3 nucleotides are TGTGCCAGCAGTTACGATACAGGGGCGAACACTGAAGCTTTCTTT.

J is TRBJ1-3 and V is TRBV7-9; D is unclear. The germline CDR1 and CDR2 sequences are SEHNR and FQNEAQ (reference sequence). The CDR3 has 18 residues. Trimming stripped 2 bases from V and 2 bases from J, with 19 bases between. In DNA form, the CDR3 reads TGTGCCAGCAGCTTAACATTTGGTATAAGCGATCCTGGAAACACCATATATTTT. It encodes CASSLTFGISDPGNTIYF.

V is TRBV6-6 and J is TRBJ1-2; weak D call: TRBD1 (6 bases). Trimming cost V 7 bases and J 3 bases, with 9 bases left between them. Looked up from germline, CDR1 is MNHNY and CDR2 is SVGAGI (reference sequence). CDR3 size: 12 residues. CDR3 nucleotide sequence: TGTGCCAGCACCCCAGGGGACTATGGCTACACCTTC. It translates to CASTPGDYGYTF.

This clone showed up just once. CDR3 sequence reads: CASSPSEGDVEGNEQFF. The CDR3 DNA follows: TGTGCCAGCAGTCCTTCGGAGGGCGACGTCGAGGGAAATGAGCAGTTCTTC. The chain employs TRBV27 and TRBJ2-1; the D gene is possibly TRBD2 (6 bases). V was pared by 5 bases and J by 7 bases, with 24 bases between. This CDR3 has 17 residues. Germline V gene data show CDR1 as MNHEY and CDR2 as SMNVEV (reference sequence).